This TCR beta chain was obtained from a study of post-analysis software for immune sequencing data. Findings of the study overall: Same-batch samples co-clustered strongly by F measure. TRBV5-6, TRBV5-1 and TRBV20-1 were among 4 or 5 TRBV segments more frequent in patients than controls.

Unique molecular identifiers featured in each of the TCR beta cDNA libraries. Via MiXCR, TCRdb re-called the PCR reads, giving one row per CDR3 protein. The sample has hundreds of thousands of distinct CDR3 sequences; around 53% are singletons. Note on this clonotype: Its matching antigen is unknown.

This CDR3 spans 16 amino acids. V was clipped by 3 bases and J by 0 bases; unmatched bases: 7. Germline CDR1 MGHRA, CDR2 YSYEKL. Sample: blood. The sequence was obtained from a girl aged 10-17 years with multiple sclerosis. The V call is TRBV4-1, the J call TRBJ1-2, with 7 bases fitting TRBD1. The CDR3 protein is CASSQQTGTTNYGYTF. The CDR3 nucleotides read TGCGCCAGCAGCCAGCAGACAGGGACCACTAACTATGGCTACACCTTC.